This TCR beta chain was obtained from a study of blood T cell repertoires in COVID-19 (dated by TCRdb to the early 2020s). Context from the whole study: Samples from collaborators originated in the United States, Italy and Spain and spanned both the acute and convalescent phases of COVID-19. The prospective study material was composed of cDNA or gDNA derived from T cells, B-cell-depleted T cells, or PBMCs. Deeply sampled blood TCRbeta repertoires from subjects exposed to, actively infected with, or recovered from COVID-19 were included in the dataset. The repertoires were released in a freely available public database meant as a resource for research on the immune response to SARS-CoV-2. The samples were drawn from the first 160 participants of the ongoing ImmuneRACE study and from roughly 1,300 subjects provided by 6 global collaborators. The sample metadata nearly always contained a de-identified subject ID, COVID-19 status, age in years and sex. Where available, HLA class I and class II types were taken from metadata supplied by the sample provider and were not determined by assay-based typing.

TCRbeta CDR3 regions were amplified from genomic DNA using the immunoSEQ Assay, a bias-controlled multiplex PCR. Processing in the source paper ran as follows. The number of nucleated cells in each sample was estimated by amplification of reference gene primers within the assay. To quantify the absolute abundance of each unique TCRbeta CDR3 rearrangement, sequence reads were collapsed and filtered. For each sample, productive Simpson clonality was calculated by taking the square root of Simpson's diversity index across productive rearrangements. The source is immuneACCESS, and TCRdb retained only in-frame sequences with V and J called. Part of the clones is not carried over; for the studies checked, unresolved V genes explain less than half of this, and the remainder is unexplained. The V and J calls and the clone size are those of that table, but D and trimming were determined from the DNA. In all, the sample holds approximately 390,000 clones, and 90% of those were seen once. Around 6.3% of the sample is in the top ten clones.

Each collaborating institution followed its own protocols to collect whole blood in K2EDTA tubes. For TCRbeta analysis, collaborators shipped samples as frozen whole blood, isolated PBMCs, or DNA extracted from either of those sample types. With respect to this clone: Its antigen remains unidentified. Base qualities are missing; no much larger clone stands one base away.

V is trimmed back by 9 bases and J by 7 bases, and the junction contains 9 bases that no gene match accounts for. Reading from cysteine to phenylalanine, the CDR3 counts 12 amino acids. Only CDR3 DNA remains: 36 bases, in frame from the first base. Reading the germline V gene gives CDR1 SNHLY and CDR2 FYNNEI. Paper-wide results and their limitations: The quantity of clinical and demographic metadata differed by source and by participant and was supplied without curation.

The rearrangement joined TRBV2 to TRBJ2-7; 7 central bases correspond to TRBD1. This receptor was obtained from a man aged 18 to 29 with active or convalescent COVID-19. Sequencing was carried out using peripheral blood. The CDR3 sequence is CARPRTGQEQYF. The sequenced DNA is TGTGCCAGGCCGAGGACAGGTCAAGAGCAGTACTTC.